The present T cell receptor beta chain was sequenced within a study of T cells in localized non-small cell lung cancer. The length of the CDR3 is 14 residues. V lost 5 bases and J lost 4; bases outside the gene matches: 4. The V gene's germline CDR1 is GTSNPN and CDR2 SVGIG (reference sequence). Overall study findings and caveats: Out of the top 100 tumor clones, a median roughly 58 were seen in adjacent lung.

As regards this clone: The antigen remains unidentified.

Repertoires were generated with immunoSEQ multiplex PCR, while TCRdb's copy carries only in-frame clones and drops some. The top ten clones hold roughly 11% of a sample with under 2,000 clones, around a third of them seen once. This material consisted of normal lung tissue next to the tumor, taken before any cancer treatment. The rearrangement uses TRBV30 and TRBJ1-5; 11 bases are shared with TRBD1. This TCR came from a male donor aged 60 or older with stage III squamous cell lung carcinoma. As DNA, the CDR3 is TGTGCCTGGGGGGACAGGGGGAAGAATCAGCCCCAGCATTTT. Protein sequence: CAWGDRGKNQPQHF.